This passage covers 7 T cell receptor beta chains from one sample sequenced in a study of CD8 T cells in ankylosing spondylitis. No antigens are known for them. General observations from the study: Characteristic of ankylosing spondylitis blood, it appeared, was a TCR beta motif comprising 7 to 9 highly homologous variants.

Via MiXCR, TCRdb re-called the 5' RACE reads, giving one row per CDR3 protein. The repertoire consists of 200,000 to 250,000 distinct CDR3 sequences, with about 7% occurring once and the leading ten covering 14%. What was sequenced was blood, either unsorted or a sorted T cell fraction (not recorded which). All receptors derive from a male donor with ankylosing spondylitis.

Ten or more counts support this clonotype. The rearrangement uses TRBV13 and TRBJ2-7; D remains ambiguous. This CDR3 has 15 amino acids. Germline V CDR1 and CDR2: PRHDT, FYEKMQ (reference sequence). V lost 0 bases and J 3 bases, leaving 12 bases between the germline ends. Here the CDR3 DNA reads TGTGCCAGCAGCTTAGGCTCCGGGCCCCGCTACGAGCAGTACTTC. Translating it yields CASSLGSGPRYEQYF.

The J gene is TRBJ2-1, the V gene TRBV7-8; TRBD2 matches 9 bases. Germline V gene sequence: CDR1 SGHVS, CDR2 FQNEAQ. The V segment lost 4 bases and the J segment 7 bases; nucleotides outside the gene matches: 11. The CDR3 extends over 16 amino acids. The CDR3 DNA is TGTGCCAGCAGCTGGCGAGTAGCGGGAGTCCCTAATGAGCAGTTCTTC. Protein sequence: CASSWRVAGVPNEQFF.

J is TRBJ2-7 and V is TRBV7-8; TRBD1 agrees at 8 bases. CDR3 length: 18 amino acids. Germline V gene sequence: CDR1 SGHVS, CDR2 FQNEAQ. Losses at the gene ends were 5 bases for V and 4 bases for J; bases not matched to a gene: 19. This CDR3 is CASSPNAGTGSLGYEQYF. The CDR3 region has the DNA TGTGCCAGCAGCCCAAACGCCGGGACAGGATCTCTCGGATACGAGCAGTACTTC. Full variable domain (remainder filled in from reference TRBV7-8 and TRBJ2-7): GAGVSQSPRYKVAKRGQDVALRCDPISGHVSLFWYQQALGQGPEFLTYFQNEAQLDKSGLPSDRFFAERPEGSVSTLKIQRTQQEDSAVYLCASSPNAGTGSLGYEQYFGPGTRLTVT.

In its sample, this clonotype was seen many times. This chain joins TRBV9 and TRBJ2-1, with TRBD2 matching over 14 bases. The CDR3 has 18 residues. After removal of 3 bases from V and 5 bases from J, the junction contained 10 bases not matched to a gene. Per the germline V gene, CDR1 is SGDLS and CDR2 is YYNGEE. CDR3 nucleotide sequence: TGTGCCAGCAGCGCCGGGACTAGCGGGAGCGGGTACAACAATGAGCAGTTCTTC. Residues: CASSAGTSGSGYNNEQFF.

The chain links TRBV5-4 to TRBJ2-7, with 7 positions matching TRBD1. Germline lookup yields CDR1 SGHNT and CDR2 YYREEE (reference sequence). The V gene end was trimmed by 3 bases and the J gene end by 7 bases; junction bases not matched to a gene: 7. The CDR3 consists of 13 residues. The CDR3 spells CASSWDRKIEQYF. In DNA form, the CDR3 reads TGTGCCAGCAGCTGGGACAGAAAAATTGAGCAGTACTTC.

This chain connects TRBV6-5 to TRBJ1-1; D gene unclear. The ends were cut back, 0 bases at V and 7 bases at J, with 12 bases in the middle. CDR3 length: 14 amino acids. Germline-derived CDR1 and CDR2 are MNHEY and SVGAGI. CDR3 sequence: CASSYSVGIDEAFF. CDR3 DNA: TGTGCCAGCAGTTACTCGGTCGGTATAGATGAAGCTTTCTTT.

This clonotype has at least ten counts. This chain links TRBV7-8 with TRBJ2-3, with 9 bases fitting TRBD1. The CDR3 extends over 16 amino acids. Germline V lookup: CDR1 SGHVS, CDR2 FQNEAQ. J lost 5 bases, V lost 4 bases, and 10 bases had no gene match. Here the CDR3 DNA reads TGTGCCAGCAGCTCTCACAGGGACAGGGTGGGAGATACGCAGTATTTT. Protein: CASSSHRDRVGDTQYF.